This is a list of T cell receptor beta chains from one sample in a study of T cells in Graves' hyperthyroidism and ophthalmopathy. From the multiplex PCR reads, TCRdb called clonotypes with MiXCR, one entry per CDR3 protein. The repertoire consists of hundreds of thousands of distinct CDR3 sequences, with about 15% occurring once and the leading ten covering around 9.6%. Sequencing was performed on blood. The receptors come from a woman under 30 with Graves' hyperthyroidism. Both conserved end residues are trimmed from each CDR3. The order of the fields is V gene, J gene, CDR3 protein.

v_gene: TRBV20-1
j_gene: TRBJ2-1
CDR3aa: SARDRAGGLGNEQF

v_gene: TRBV9
j_gene: TRBJ1-1
CDR3aa: ASSVIVNTEAF

v_gene: TRBV24-1
j_gene: TRBJ2-1
CDR3aa: ATSETSGNGNEQF

v_gene: TRBV7-6
j_gene: TRBJ2-3
CDR3aa: ASSLRSDPDTQY

v_gene: TRBV4-3
j_gene: TRBJ2-1
CDR3aa: ASSQGGGSYNEQF

v_gene: TRBV29-1
j_gene: TRBJ2-1
CDR3aa: SATLGLADNEQF

v_gene: TRBV30
j_gene: TRBJ2-3
CDR3aa: AWRTKYVGTAADTQY

v_gene: TRBV5-1
j_gene: TRBJ1-1
CDR3aa: ASSLLPGGWDEAF

v_gene: TRBV6-5
j_gene: TRBJ1-5
CDR3aa: ASSYSRNSNQPQH

v_gene: TRBV19
j_gene: TRBJ1-5
CDR3aa: ASSTGQGFNQPQH

v_gene: TRBV12-3/TRBV12-4
j_gene: TRBJ2-7
CDR3aa: ASSFRTAFHEQY

v_gene: TRBV2
j_gene: TRBJ1-1
CDR3aa: AGDRGLGTEAF

v_gene: TRBV29-1
j_gene: TRBJ2-1
CDR3aa: SGRWGNEQF

v_gene: TRBV20-1
j_gene: TRBJ2-5
CDR3aa: SASRRRYQETQY

v_gene: TRBV7-9
j_gene: TRBJ1-3
CDR3aa: ASSPRQFSGNTIY

v_gene: TRBV7-9
j_gene: TRBJ2-7
CDR3aa: ASSRGLADEQY

v_gene: TRBV7-9
j_gene: TRBJ2-5
CDR3aa: ASSSRQLGGETQY

v_gene: TRBV19
j_gene: TRBJ2-7
CDR3aa: ASSTAGTGEMKQY

v_gene: TRBV30
j_gene: TRBJ1-1
CDR3aa: AWGNTEAF

v_gene: TRBV14
j_gene: TRBJ2-1
CDR3aa: ASSQFRGLSNQF

v_gene: TRBV11-2
j_gene: TRBJ1-2
CDR3aa: ASSPQADYGYT

v_gene: TRBV6-1
j_gene: TRBJ2-4
CDR3aa: ASSLAGGGTGKNIQY

v_gene: TRBV30
j_gene: TRBJ2-7
CDR3aa: AWSWGLAGPLDEQY

v_gene: TRBV7-9
j_gene: TRBJ1-3
CDR3aa: ASSPRDRGPGNTIY

v_gene: TRBV5-8
j_gene: TRBJ1-1
CDR3aa: ASSPVADRVFSEAF

v_gene: TRBV18
j_gene: TRBJ1-6
CDR3aa: ASSLSRNSPLH

v_gene: TRBV4-1
j_gene: TRBJ2-1
CDR3aa: ASSQVAGTCNEQF

v_gene: TRBV30
j_gene: TRBJ1-6
CDR3aa: AWSTGGNSPLH

v_gene: TRBV20-1
j_gene: TRBJ1-2
CDR3aa: SALKEGLGWYGYT

v_gene: TRBV20-1
j_gene: TRBJ1-2
CDR3aa: SAPPVGDFPNYGYT

v_gene: TRBV18
j_gene: TRBJ1-2
CDR3aa: ASSPGADYGYT

v_gene: TRBV18
j_gene: TRBJ2-7
CDR3aa: ASSPTGQGSYEQY

v_gene: TRBV12-3/TRBV12-4
j_gene: TRBJ1-5
CDR3aa: ASSLTGGAFNQPQH

v_gene: TRBV20-1
j_gene: TRBJ1-6
CDR3aa: SANDRNYNSPLH

v_gene: TRBV24-1
j_gene: TRBJ2-7
CDR3aa: ATRIRASYEQY

v_gene: TRBV13
j_gene: TRBJ1-2
CDR3aa: ASSLQGWVHYGYT

v_gene: TRBV4-1
j_gene: TRBJ2-7
CDR3aa: ASSQDPVAGYEQY

v_gene: TRBV6-2/TRBV6-3
j_gene: TRBJ2-7
CDR3aa: ASSYSGLGEQY

v_gene: TRBV20-1
j_gene: TRBJ1-3
CDR3aa: SARQDLSGNTIY

v_gene: TRBV4-2
j_gene: TRBJ2-7
CDR3aa: ASSQESDRGDEQY

v_gene: TRBV7-8
j_gene: TRBJ1-5
CDR3aa: ASSQNREEARVHGPQH

v_gene: TRBV6-1
j_gene: TRBJ1-2
CDR3aa: ASKDSRSGYT

v_gene: TRBV13
j_gene: TRBJ1-5
CDR3aa: ASSLAREQPQH

v_gene: TRBV11-2
j_gene: TRBJ2-3
CDR3aa: ASSLVPFGSNTDTQY

v_gene: TRBV12-3/TRBV12-4
j_gene: TRBJ2-1
CDR3aa: ASRSLAGVSYNEQF

v_gene: TRBV4-1
j_gene: TRBJ1-4
CDR3aa: ASSQAREKLF

v_gene: TRBV6-5
j_gene: TRBJ2-7
CDR3aa: ASSYRWQGAYEQY

v_gene: TRBV14
j_gene: TRBJ2-7
CDR3aa: ASSQGGIGQY

v_gene: TRBV28
j_gene: TRBJ1-1
CDR3aa: ASSFWTDHTEAF

v_gene: TRBV29-1
j_gene: TRBJ2-2
CDR3aa: SGGTGVTGELF

v_gene: TRBV3-1
j_gene: TRBJ2-5
CDR3aa: ASSELGAQY